This TCR beta chain was captured in a study of cytomegalovirus exposure and HLA in healthy donors (dated by TCRdb to the late 2010s). Some background on the complete study: An earlier analysis of 587 of the donors reported about 260 Gb of sequence data and 90 million to 120 million unique TCR beta sequences obtained from approximately 180 million T cells. Among approximately 370 genotyped donors of the cohort, an average of roughly 230,000 unique TCR beta nucleotide sequences was sequenced per donor, of which 15% to 20% were non-productive. Five DR-DQ haplotypes were treated as single units for association and clustering because of strong linkage in the cohort. An earlier analysis of some 600 of the donors applied high-throughput TCR beta sequencing to assess whether each TCR beta V gene segment acted as functional or pseudogenic. Of the roughly 400 genotyped donors, roughly 85% fell in the genetic ancestry cluster associated with self-reported Caucasian donors. A separate validation cohort of 100 to 150 different subjects was used in addition to the approximately 700-subject first cohort. Donor age, sex, ethnicity and CMV serostatus were collected together with the repertoire data. Using immunosequencing, the study profiled T cell repertoires from roughly 650 subjects and related those repertoires to cytomegalovirus serostatus. About 280 gigabases of sequencing data and approximately 93 million unique TCR sequences were included in an early release covering roughly 600 HLA-typed donors. HLA typing covered class I and class II loci at four-digit resolution. High-throughput TCR immunosequencing, statistical association of individual TCRs with disease status, and machine learning were combined to predict cytomegalovirus infection status. All discovery cohort repertoires had been generated on a single sequencing platform. Rather than using new phenotypic data, the later analysis identified candidate immune exposures from TCR beta sequences and from how often those sequences occurred across donors. A later genetic analysis took genome-wide SNP genotypes for about three fifths of the 666 donors and used that subset as a discovery cohort. The number of typed donors differed by locus: roughly 629-640 for A, B, C, DRB1 and DQB1; approximately 520 for DQA1; around 580 for DPA1; and around 490 for DPB1. To study patterns of TCR occurrence, a later analysis re-analyzed previously published TCR beta repertoires from hundreds of donors and added high-resolution HLA genotyping. The study was designed to test whether signatures of past pathogen exposure could be identified by cataloging public T cell receptors.

To note about this clone: The antigen this receptor binds is unknown. It has no much larger one-base neighbor in the sample; base qualities were not kept.

In total, fewer than 750 healthy bone marrow donors made up the cohort. At the time of sampling, every cohort member was nominally healthy, though immune exposures that went unrecorded were likely present. Of the approximately 670 cohort members, about 280 had positive CMV serostatus and roughly 350 had negative CMV serostatus, and CMV serostatus was not recorded for the donor. A peripheral blood sample was collected from each donor, and TCR beta sequencing was performed on peripheral blood mononuclear cells. The Qiagen DNeasy Blood Extraction Kit was used to extract genomic DNA from the blood cell samples. The investigation overall reported the following: A few of the identified cytomegalovirus-associated TCR beta chains were confirmed in vitro to be specific for cytomegalovirus antigens. In a later analysis, the rate of TCR association differed among HLA loci, with DRB1 alleles having the most associated TCRs and HLA-C alleles having the fewest. For the cohort, immune exposure information was limited to CMV serostatus. In this cohort, only TCR beta chains were sequenced, and detectable features were limited by the absence of alpha or paired-chain data. According to the authors, the approach could potentially be generalized to other disease states and immunological phenotypes. In a later analysis, HLA-associated TCR beta chains were found to be more clonally expanded and to have lower generation probabilities than equally common non-associated chains. Because HLA typing was unavailable for some donors at each locus, only the typed subset was used in association tests. In a later analysis, several top co-occurrence clusters were reported to appear linked to parvovirus B19, influenza, CMV and Epstein-Barr virus. In both the original and validation cohorts, the classifier was reported to diagnose cytomegalovirus status with high specificity and sensitivity. Some IMGT-functional V segments, including TRBV6-2 and TRBV6-3, could not be distinguished by the 87-base-pair reads and were therefore excluded. Across donors, most TCR sequences were observed very rarely, whereas some public TCRs were present in many individuals. A later genetic analysis associated a missense DCLRE1C variant with V-gene and J-gene trimming of TCR beta chains, and an independent cohort replicated the association. In an earlier analysis of 500 to 650 of the donors, most TCR beta V segments appeared in productive rearrangements about 90% or about 30% of the time, broadly matching IMGT annotations. At a false discovery rate of 0.05, a later analysis linked under 20,000 TCR beta sequences to specific HLA alleles. Sequencing depth was assumed to be roughly uniform across donors in the presence/absence analyses, though that assumption may not hold. The earlier analysis of about 600 of the donors excluded some 15 rarely observed V segments, including chromosome 9 orphons, because counts were too low. When HLA alleles, especially DR and DQ, strongly co-occurred, TCR associations were difficult to assign to individual alleles. The study listed 164 TCR beta chains as associated with cytomegalovirus. A further reported finding was that TCR beta sequences accurately predicted the HLA-A and HLA-B alleles for most subjects in the first cohort. According to a later analysis, most CMV-associated TCR beta chains appeared to be HLA-restricted, and the HLA associations seemed to be driven largely by CMV exposure. Linkage disequilibrium might explain the correlated functional status among segregating V segments, but an unknown experimental factor could not be ruled out. A cluster of highly shared sequence variants was judged likely to represent a technical artifact of the sequencing pipeline. According to a later genetic analysis, donors in an Asian-associated ancestry cluster had fewer N-insertions in productive TCRs than the approximately 650-donor mean.

Library preparation used the immunoSEQ multiplex PCR assay. For the multiplex PCR, a mixture combining 60 forward primers for TCR Vbeta segments and 13 reverse primers for TCR Jbeta segments was used. The CDR3 region of rearranged TCR beta genes was amplified from genomic DNA by a multiplex PCR assay. The amplified TCR beta libraries were sequenced on the Illumina HiSeq System as 87-base-pair reads. In the source study's methods: A later analysis counted about 80 million unique TCR beta chains across the 700 or so repertoires, and some 12 million of these chains were shared by at least two donors. Raw reads were error-corrected and collapsed into unique sequences by a nearest-neighbor algorithm in which closely related sequences were merged to remove PCR and sequencing errors. Alignment of CDR3 sequences to IMGT reference sequences was used to assign V, D and J gene segments. For a sequence to be retained, a match of at least six nucleotides to both a V gene segment and a J gene segment was required. Rearrangements were called productive when the CDR3 lacked stop codons and stayed in frame with V and J; all others were non-productive. CDR3 was defined by IMGT convention, running from the second conserved V-encoded cysteine to the conserved J-encoded phenylalanine. The earlier analysis of more than 450 of the donors excluded sequences that lacked an unambiguous match to a single V gene segment. In an earlier analysis of some 590 of the donors, V segments were called functional above 56.7% productive rearrangements and were called segregating when the between-donor standard deviation exceeded 5%. A statistical classification framework was built to diagnose cytomegalovirus status from the catalog of TCR beta chain sequences. V and J gene assignment, in a later analysis, came from comparing TCR nucleotide sequences with IMGT/GENE-DB human TR gene sequences. The TCRdist pipeline was used in a later analysis to assign CDR3 sequences and most-parsimonious VDJ recombination scenarios. In a later analysis, each TCR beta chain was defined by its CDR3 amino acid sequence together with its V-gene family, and reads without a unique V-gene family were excluded. A later analysis removed several hundred highly shared, low-generation-probability nucleotide sequences to deal with suspected cross-contamination and a sequencing artifact. In a later analysis, a clonal expansion index was calculated for each public chain from normalized within-repertoire ranks of inferred template counts. A later analysis computed generation probabilities with a VDJ recombination model fitted to out-of-frame rearrangements, and checked the results against IGoR. Hypergeometric tests were used in a later analysis to score TCR-TCR, TCR-HLA and TCR-CMV co-occurrence, with a repertoire-size bias correction applied to the TCR pairs. A later analysis estimated false discovery rates by permuting HLA or CMV assignments 20 times. In a later analysis, co-occurring TCRs were grouped using DBSCAN, with TCRdist sequence similarity added in when clustering inside HLA-allele-positive subsets. For co-occurrence clustering, repertoires with fewer than 30,000 or more than 120,000 public chains were excluded, along with 4 to 6 repertoires with anomalous nucleotide sharing. This immuneACCESS table, as held by TCRdb, lists in-frame sequences with V and J called but not all clones. Of the missing ones, under half trace to an unresolved V gene in checked studies; the others have no known cause. D and trimming were read from the DNA, whereas the V and J calls and clone size are those reported in that table. In this sample the table shows 100,000 to 150,000 clones, around 72% of which occur a single time. The ten largest make up about 3.1% of the sample.

CDR1 is given as SQVTM and CDR2 as ANQGSEA, both from the germline V gene. Inclusive of the bounding cysteine and phenylalanine, the CDR3 is 14 residues long. The retained sequence is limited to the CDR3, 42 bases, with the frame set at the first base. Unmatched junction bases come to 14, with V trimmed by 7 bases and J by 7 bases. The rearranged chain carries TRBV29-1 and TRBJ1-1, and 8 junction bases match TRBD1. Sequencing was carried out using PBMCs. This clonotype was obtained from a human donor in good health. The base sequence is TGCAGCGACCAAGGACAGGGTGCCGCAGTTGAAGCTTTCTTT. The encoded protein is CSDQGQGAAVEAFF.